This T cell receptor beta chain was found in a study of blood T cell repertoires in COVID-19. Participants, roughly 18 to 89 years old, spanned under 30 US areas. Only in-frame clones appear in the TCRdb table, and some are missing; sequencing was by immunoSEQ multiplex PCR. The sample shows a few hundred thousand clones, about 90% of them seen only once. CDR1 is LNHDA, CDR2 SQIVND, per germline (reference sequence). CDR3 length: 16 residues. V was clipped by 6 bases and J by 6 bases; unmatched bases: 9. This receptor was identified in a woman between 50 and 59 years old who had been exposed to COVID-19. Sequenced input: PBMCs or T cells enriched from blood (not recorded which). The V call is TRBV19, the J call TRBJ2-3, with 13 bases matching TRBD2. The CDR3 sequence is CASSLTSGGARDTQYF. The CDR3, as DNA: TGTGCCAGTAGCCTTACTAGCGGGGGGGCCAGGGATACGCAGTATTTT.